A selection of T cell receptor beta chains follows, all from one sample in a study of blood T cell repertoires in COVID-19. Assay used: immunoSEQ multiplex PCR; TCRdb lists only in-frame clones, some missing. The sample yields under 200,000 clones, 70% to 80% seen once. The specimen was peripheral blood. These receptors all stem from a man in his 60s with acute or convalescent COVID-19. CDR3s include the opening cysteine and the closing phenylalanine or tryptophan. D genes are given only for firm matches. The size of a clone is reported for some rows only, either as once, few or many, or as a class for expanded clones.

TRBJ2-3 | TRBV5-4 | many | TRBD1 | CAWGQGQGEDTQYF | TGTGCCTGGGGCCAGGGACAGGGTGAAGATACGCAGTATTTT
TRBJ2-7 | TRBV10-3 | NA | NA | CAISVGTVSSYEQYF | TGTGCCATCAGTGTCGGGACTGTTAGCTCCTACGAGCAGTACTTC
TRBJ2-5 | TRBV6-5 | NA | TRBD1 | CASRPGQKGETQYF | TGTGCCAGCAGACCGGGACAGAAGGGAGAGACCCAGTACTTC
TRBJ2-7 | TRBV6-2/TRBV6-3 | NA | TRBD2 | CASSTFGTKSSYEQYF | TGTGCCAGCAGTACATTCGGGACTAAGAGCTCCTACGAGCAGTACTTC
TRBJ1-1 | TRBV6-2/TRBV6-3 | NA | NA | CASSYTAGNTEAFF | TGTGCCAGCAGTTACACCGCCGGTAACACTGAAGCTTTCTTT
TRBJ1-4 | TRBV19 | NA | NA | CASSIGTKGEKLFF | TGTGCCAGTAGTATTGGGACAAAAGGTGAAAAACTGTTTTTT
TRBJ1-5 | TRBV6-5 | NA | NA | CASSYYSYNQPQHF | TGTGCCAGCAGTTACTACAGCTACAATCAGCCCCAGCATTTT
TRBJ1-3 | TRBV5-1 | NA | TRBD1 | CASTSTGDSGNTIYF | TGCGCCAGCACCTCGACAGGGGACTCTGGAAACACCATATATTTT
TRBJ1-1 | TRBV10-3 | NA | TRBD1 | CAIRTGTGGTEAFF | TGTGCCATCAGAACCGGGACAGGGGGAACTGAAGCTTTCTTT
TRBJ1-5 | TRBV19 | few | TRBD1 | CASSRDRVGNQPQHF | TGTGCCAGTAGCCGGGACAGGGTGGGAAATCAGCCCCAGCATTTT
TRBJ1-4 | TRBV9 | NA | NA | CASSDPVRDEKLFF | TGTGCCAGCAGCGACCCCGTACGAGATGAAAAACTGTTTTTT
TRBJ2-7 | TRBV10-1 | NA | NA | CASSEDNSYEQYF | TGCGCCAGCAGTGAGGACAACTCCTACGAGCAGTACTTC
TRBJ2-7 | TRBV30 | NA | NA | CAWRTDSYEQYF | TGTGCCTGGAGGACAGACTCCTACGAGCAGTACTTC
TRBJ1-2 | TRBV12-5 | NA | NA | CASGLVTTKHKVF | TGTGCTAGTGGTTTGGTTACGACAAAGCATAAGGTCTTC
TRBJ2-2 | TRBV29-1 | once | TRBD1 | CSARTGPGGELFF | TGCAGCGCTCGGACAGGGCCGGGCGGGGAGCTGTTTTTT
TRBJ2-3 | TRBV11-1 | NA | TRBD1 | CASSLGTGNTQYF | TGTGCCAGCAGCTTAGGGACAGGGAATACGCAGTATTTT
TRBJ1-1 | TRBV4-3 | NA | TRBD1 | CASSQGSGGQGTEAFF | TGCGCCAGCAGCCAAGGGTCAGGGGGGCAGGGCACTGAAGCTTTCTTT
TRBJ1-2 | TRBV9 | NA | TRBD1 | CASSGDSFNYGYTF | TGTGCCAGCAGCGGGGACAGCTTTAACTATGGCTACACCTTC
TRBJ2-3 | TRBV7-8 | NA | NA | CASSLGLAADTQYF | TGTGCCAGCAGCTTAGGGCTAGCCGCAGATACGCAGTATTTT
TRBJ1-2 | TRBV6-5 | NA | TRBD1 | CASSYPSQGDYGYTF | TGTGCCAGCAGCTACCCCTCACAGGGGGACTATGGCTACACCTTC
TRBJ2-5 | TRBV6-2/TRBV6-3 | once | NA | CASSPLTGKETQYF | TGTGCCAGCAGTCCACTGACAGGAAAGGAGACCCAGTACTTC
TRBJ2-7 | TRBV25-1 | NA | TRBD1 | CASSDLGQGGHEQYF | TGTGCCAGCAGTGACTTGGGACAGGGAGGCCACGAGCAGTACTTC
TRBJ2-2 | TRBV3-1/TRBV3-2 | NA | TRBD1 | CASSQQGANTGELFF | TGTGCCAGCAGCCAACAGGGGGCGAACACCGGGGAGCTGTTTTTT
TRBJ1-1 | TRBV9 | once | NA | CASSPGGGLNTEAFF | TGTGCCAGCAGCCCTGGGGGGGGATTGAACACTGAAGCTTTCTTT
TRBJ1-1 | TRBV29-1 | NA | TRBD1 | CSVRSGTVNTEAFF | TGCAGCGTACGGTCCGGGACAGTGAACACTGAAGCTTTCTTT
TRBJ1-2 | TRBV24-1 | NA | TRBD1 | CATSAGQENYGYTF | TGTGCCACCAGCGCGGGACAGGAGAACTATGGCTACACCTTC
TRBJ1-2 | TRBV19 | once | NA | CASLSAGVSVYGYTF | TGTGCCAGCCTCTCGGCGGGGGTTAGCGTGTATGGCTACACCTTC
TRBJ1-2 | TRBV15 | NA | NA | CATRRDTGNNYGYTF | TGTGCCACCAGGCGCGACACGGGGAATAACTATGGCTACACCTTC
TRBJ1-1 | TRBV29-1 | once | TRBD1 | CSYRQGMSMGLMNTEAFF | TGCAGCTACAGACAGGGGATGTCCATGGGGCTCATGAACACTGAAGCTTTCTTT
TRBJ2-3 | TRBV2 | many | TRBD1 | CASSVDRGSTDTQYF | TGTGCCAGCAGTGTCGACAGGGGTAGCACAGATACGCAGTATTTT
TRBJ2-1 | TRBV24-1 | NA | NA | CATSDFGRDEQFF | TGTGCCACCAGTGATTTCGGGCGGGATGAGCAGTTCTTC
TRBJ1-1 | TRBV29-1 | NA | TRBD1 | CSAPKGQRNTEAFF | TGCAGCGCACCAAAGGGACAGAGAAACACTGAAGCTTTCTTT
TRBJ1-2 | TRBV10-2 | NA | NA | CASGDPGGVNYGYTF | TGCGCCAGCGGGGACCCTGGGGGCGTAAACTATGGCTACACCTTC
TRBJ1-5 | TRBV2 | many | TRBD1 | CASSTGGGNQPQHF | TGTGCCAGCAGCACAGGGGGGGGCAATCAGCCCCAGCATTTT
TRBJ1-2 | TRBV6-4 | NA | NA | CASSDLPGGNYGYTF | TGTGCCAGCAGTGACCTCCCTGGGGGGAACTATGGCTACACCTTC
TRBJ1-5 | TRBV19 | NA | TRBD1 | CASSYGQGSQPQHF | TGTGCCAGTAGCTACGGACAGGGGAGTCAGCCCCAGCATTTT
TRBJ1-3 | TRBV11-2 | few | NA | CASSQTAGAPGNTIYF | TGTGCCAGCAGCCAAACCGCAGGGGCTCCTGGAAACACCATATATTTT
TRBJ2-2 | TRBV6-2/TRBV6-3 | NA | NA | CASSSTGGAGELFF | TGTGCCAGCAGTTCTACAGGGGGGGCCGGGGAGCTGTTTTTT
TRBJ1-1 | TRBV4-1 | few | TRBD1 | CASSQTGDTEAFF | TGCGCCAGCAGCCAGACAGGGGACACTGAAGCTTTCTTT
TRBJ2-5 | TRBV5-6 | NA | NA | CASSLAGGPMETQYF | TGTGCCAGCAGCTTGGCCGGGGGGCCCATGGAGACCCAGTACTTC
TRBJ1-6 | TRBV7-3 | few | NA | CASSLNAGGSPLHF | TGTGCCAGCAGCCTCAACGCCGGAGGATCACCCCTCCACTTT
TRBJ1-3 | TRBV19 | few | NA | CASSTTGSSGNTIYF | TGTGCCAGTAGTACCACAGGGAGCTCTGGAAACACCATATATTTT
TRBJ1-3 | TRBV5-4 | NA | NA | CASSHGSSGNTIYF | TGTGCCAGCAGTCACGGGAGCTCTGGAAACACCATATATTTT